One and the same sample provided the 28 T cell receptor beta chains below, sequenced in a study of blood T cell repertoires in COVID-19. Only in-frame clones appear in the TCRdb table, and some are missing; sequencing was by immunoSEQ multiplex PCR. This repertoire shows about 120,000 clones, 90% found once; its top ten account for 1.8%. What was sequenced was peripheral blood. The receptors stem from a human donor with active COVID-19. The donor label of this sample is uncertain.

The rearrangement uses TRBV7-2 and TRBJ1-1; D possibly corresponds to TRBD1 (6 bases). The germline V gene has CDR1 SGHTA and CDR2 FQGNSA. Trimming removed 1 base from V and 11 bases from J, with 17 bases in between. CDR3 size: 14 residues. CDR3 coding DNA: TGTGCCAGCAGCTTAGAGCAACACAGGGTCGGGGCTTTCTTT. Residues: CASSLEQHRVGAFF.

The chain is built from TRBV6-2 or TRBV6-3 and TRBJ1-1; D not certain. The CDR3 is 14 residues long. Per the germline V gene, CDR1 is MNHEY and CDR2 is SVGEGT. Trimming pared 1 base from V and 5 bases from J, leaving 11 bases between. In DNA form, the CDR3 reads TGTGCCAGCAGTTACTTCCTGGCGGGTACTGAAGCTTTCTTT. Translated, it gives CASSYFLAGTEAFF.

The table lists this clone with a few counts. The chain couples TRBV28 to TRBJ2-1; D uncertain. Trimming shortened V by 2 bases and J by 0 bases, and 17 bases separated the two germline ends. Germline-derived CDR1 and CDR2 are MDHEN and SYDVKM. The CDR3 is 18 residues long. The CDR3 here is CASSLKLPLLSSYNEQFF. The CDR3 DNA reads as TGTGCCAGCAGTTTAAAACTACCGCTCCTTAGCTCCTACAATGAGCAGTTCTTC.

The V call is TRBV12-2, the J call TRBJ1-1; the table's D call TRBD1 went unverified against the DNA. TRBV12-2 is a recognized pseudogene. The CDR3 runs to 14 residues. CDR3 nucleotide sequence: TGTGCAAGTTCGCCGGGACACCGAACCACTGAAGCTTTCTTT. It is translated as CASSPGHRTTEAFF.

The CDR3 protein is CASRGGAYGYTF. CDR3 nucleotide sequence: TGTGCCAGCAGAGGGGGCGCCTATGGCTACACCTTC. The chain links TRBV28 to TRBJ1-2; 7 bases agree with TRBD1. Trimming took 6 bases from V and 4 from J; bases not matched to a gene: 2. CDR3 length equals 12 residues. Per germline, CDR1 MDHEN and CDR2 SYDVKM.

The chain has TRBV5-1 and TRBJ2-1; D might be TRBD2 (5 bases). V gave up 5 bases and J gave up 6 bases, with 21 bases separating them. The length of the CDR3 is 16 residues. Germline V lookup: CDR1 SGHRS, CDR2 YFSETQ. CDR3 in amino acids: CASRYVLGTVPNEQFF. CDR3 DNA sequence: TGCGCCAGCAGATATGTACTAGGTACAGTTCCCAATGAGCAGTTCTTC.

The chain combines TRBV7-8 with TRBJ2-7; 13 bases line up with TRBD2. CDR3 size: 16 residues. The germline V gene encodes CDR1 SGHVS and CDR2 FQNEAQ. Germline trimming cut 7 bases from V and 0 bases from J; bases unmatched to any gene: 6. DNA of the CDR3: TGTGCCAGCACCGACGGACTAGCGGGGGCCTCCTACGAGCAGTACTTC. Its protein is CASTDGLAGASYEQYF.

The chain uses TRBV2 and TRBJ1-1; the match to TRBD1 covers 10 bases. Trimming at V came to 6 bases and at J to 7 bases, leaving 8 bases not matched to a gene. The CDR3 extends over 14 amino acids. Germline-derived CDR1 and CDR2 are SNHLY and FYNNEI. The CDR3 is CASRQTGGLDEAFF. Here the CDR3 DNA reads TGTGCCAGCAGGCAGACAGGGGGCCTGGATGAAGCTTTCTTT.

The CDR3 sequence is CSVEWGRVNTEAFF. CDR3 DNA sequence: TGCAGCGTTGAATGGGGGCGGGTGAACACTGAAGCTTTCTTT. This chain connects TRBV29-1 to TRBJ1-1, with TRBD1 as a possible D gene (6 bases). The length of the CDR3 is 14 residues. CDR1 and CDR2 from the germline V gene are SQVTM and ANQGSEA. V was cut by 2 bases and J by 0 bases, with 10 bases left in between. The whole variable domain, remainder taken from reference TRBV29-1 and TRBJ1-1, is SAVISQKPSRDICQRGTSLTIQCQVDSQVTMMFWYRQQPGQSLTLIATANQGSEATYESGFVIDKFPISRPNLTFSTLTVSNMSPEDSSIYLCSVEWGRVNTEAFFGQGTRLTVV.

The V and J genes are TRBV2 and TRBJ2-3; 7 bases fit TRBD2. Germline V gene sequence: CDR1 SNHLY, CDR2 FYNNEI. J lost 2 bases, V lost 4 bases, and 3 bases had no gene match. The CDR3 consists of 14 residues. This chain's CDR3 is CASSVGGVTDTQYF. CDR3 DNA: TGTGCCAGCAGTGTGGGGGGGGTCACAGATACGCAGTATTTT.

The rearrangement links TRBV3-1 (or the pseudogene TRBV3-2) to TRBJ2-2; D gene unclear. V lost 7 bases and J lost 1, with 10 bases in between. Germline loops: CDR1 LGHDT, CDR2 YNNKEL (reference sequence). This CDR3 contains 14 residues. The CDR3 nucleotides read TGTGCCAGCACCCCGGTAGTGAACACCGGGGAGCTGTTTTTT. This encodes CASTPVVNTGELFF.

The chain is built from TRBV4-3 and TRBJ1-6; D may be TRBD1 (6 bases). The ends were cut back, 1 base at V and 6 bases at J, with 13 bases in the middle. CDR1 is LGHNA, CDR2 YSLEER, per germline. This CDR3 comprises 16 residues. For the CDR3, the DNA is TGCGCCAGCAGCCAAGTCCCCGGACAGCTTAATTCACCCCTCCACTTT. It translates to CASSQVPGQLNSPLHF.

This clone has a handful of counts. The rearrangement links TRBV4-1 to TRBJ1-1, with TRBD1 as a possible D gene (5 bases). V lost 3 bases and J lost 1, with 9 bases in between. The CDR3 covers 14 residues. CDR1 and CDR2 (germline): MGHRA, YSYEKL. The CDR3 DNA follows: TGCGCCAGCAGCCAGGGGGACTCGAACACTGAAGCTTTCTTT. Protein: CASSQGDSNTEAFF.

This chain uses TRBV6-6 with TRBJ1-5, with 10 positions matching TRBD1. There are 16 residues in the CDR3. Germline trimming cut 0 bases from V and 6 bases from J; bases unmatched to any gene: 5. From germline, CDR1 is MNHNY and CDR2 SVGAGI (reference sequence). The CDR3 sequence: CASSYSTGGVGQPQHF. As DNA, the CDR3 is TGTGCCAGCAGTTACTCGACAGGGGGCGTCGGTCAGCCCCAGCATTTT.

The genes are TRBV25-1 and TRBJ1-5; D unclear. CDR3 length: 14 residues. Germline CDR1 is MGHDK and CDR2 is SYGVNS. Trimming removed 4 bases from V and 5 bases from J, with 12 bases in between. This CDR3 reads CASSAGLGDQPQHF. The CDR3 DNA follows: TGTGCCAGCAGTGCTGGGCTCGGGGATCAGCCCCAGCATTTT.

The rearrangement joins TRBV5-1 to TRBJ1-4; D may be TRBD1 (6 bases). Germline CDR1 and CDR2: SGHRS and YFSETQ. CDR3 length: 17 residues. V lost 0 bases to trimming and J lost 3 bases, with 15 bases between them. In DNA, the CDR3 is TGCGCCAGCAGCTTGGATGTGCAGGGGAGCTCTAATGAAAAACTGTTTTTT. Translating it yields CASSLDVQGSSNEKLFF.

This chain joins TRBV11-2 and TRBJ2-5; the match to TRBD1 covers 7 bases. With V trimmed by 8 bases and J by 4 bases, 13 bases remained unmatched. The CDR3 consists of 15 residues. Germline loops: CDR1 SGHAT, CDR2 FQNNGV. CDR3 in amino acids: CASGPQGFFRETQYF. The CDR3 coding sequence is TGTGCCAGCGGACCACAGGGGTTTTTTCGAGAGACCCAGTACTTC.

This chain links TRBV14 with TRBJ2-5, with 7 bases identical to TRBD1. The CDR3 consists of 16 residues. V gave up 3 bases and J gave up 7 bases; unmatched junction bases: 14. CDR1 is SGHDN and CDR2 is FVKESK in the germline V gene. The CDR3 loop is CASSQGADRRTGTQYF. The CDR3 DNA follows: TGTGCCAGCAGCCAGGGTGCGGACAGGCGGACGGGGACCCAGTACTTC.

The CDR3 reads CASGRAGYGYTF. The CDR3 nucleotides are TGTGCCAGCGGACGGGCGGGCTATGGCTACACCTTC. The V gene is TRBV28, the J gene TRBJ1-2, with unresolved D. V lost 8 bases to trimming and J lost 4 bases, with 11 bases between them. Germline CDR1 is MDHEN and CDR2 is SYDVKM. The CDR3 is made up of 12 amino acids.

J is TRBJ2-5 and V is TRBV7-9; D might be TRBD2 (6 bases). This CDR3 is built from 16 residues. Between the trimmed V and J ends, which lost 0 bases and 3 bases, there was a span of 14 bases. CDR1 is SEHNR and CDR2 is FQNEAQ in the germline V gene (reference sequence). In DNA, the CDR3 is TGTGCCAGCAGCTTAGCGGAGGGGCTATGGGAAGAGACCCAGTACTTC. It specifies CASSLAEGLWEETQYF. Filled out from reference TRBV7-9 and TRBJ2-5, the complete variable domain reads DTGVSQNPRHKITKRGQNVTFRCDPISEHNRLYWYRQTLGQGPEFLTYFQNEAQLEKSRLLSDRFSAERPKGSFSTLEIQRTEQGDSAMYLCASSLAEGLWEETQYFGPGTRLLVL.

This rearrangement joins TRBV5-6 to TRBJ2-3; TRBD2 matches at 10 bases. Germline-derived CDR1 and CDR2 are SGHDT and YYEEEE. V trimming: 3 bases; J trimming: 3 bases; junction bases outside the gene matches: 10. CDR3 size: 17 residues. CDR3 coding DNA: TGTGCCAGCAGCTACCGGGGGACTAGCGTTCGGACAGATACGCAGTATTTT. Translated, it gives CASSYRGTSVRTDTQYF.

V is TRBV14 and J is TRBJ2-4; unclear D gene. Trimming removed 2 bases at V and 6 bases at J, with 5 bases between. Germline V gene data show CDR1 as SGHDN and CDR2 as FVKESK. The CDR3 extends over 12 amino acids. CDR3 in amino acids: CASSQYGNIQYF. CDR3 in DNA: TGTGCCAGCAGCCAATACGGAAACATTCAGTACTTC.

The chain couples TRBV15 to TRBJ1-4; D gene uncertain. Germline loops: CDR1 LNHNV, CDR2 YYDKDF (reference sequence). Trimming took off 1 base at V and 4 bases at J, with 10 bases between the two ends. There are 15 residues in the CDR3. As DNA, the CDR3 is TGTGCCACCAGCAGAGTGTTAGGAGTTAATGAAAAACTGTTTTTT. Protein: CATSRVLGVNEKLFF.

The chain is built from TRBV15 and TRBJ2-7; a possible D gene is TRBD1 (5 bases). Trimming pared 1 base from V and 5 bases from J, leaving 12 bases between. CDR3 length: 14 amino acids. The germline V gene has CDR1 LNHNV and CDR2 YYDKDF (reference sequence). The CDR3 coding sequence is TGTGCCACCAGCAGAGTGGGGCTGAACAACGAGCAGTACTTC. This codes for CATSRVGLNNEQYF.

The J gene is TRBJ1-2, the V gene TRBV27; 7 nucleotides match TRBD1. The CDR3 covers 16 residues. V was clipped by 2 bases and J by 3 bases; unmatched bases: 9. Looked up from germline, CDR1 is MNHEY and CDR2 is SMNVEV (reference sequence). DNA of the CDR3: TGTGCCAGCAGTTTAGTGGCAGGGGGAGGTTACTATGGCTACACCTTC. Its translation: CASSLVAGGGYYGYTF.

This chain connects TRBV7-9 to TRBJ2-7; D is undetermined. CDR1 and CDR2 (germline): SEHNR, FQNEAQ (reference sequence). With 1 base removed from V and 1 base from J, the gap between germline ends came to 11 bases. This CDR3 is built from 15 residues. CDR3: CASSLDSEKSYEQYF. For the CDR3, the DNA is TGTGCCAGCAGCTTAGATTCGGAGAAGTCCTACGAGCAGTACTTC. Complete variable domain (other parts from reference TRBV7-9 and TRBJ2-7): DTGVSQNPRHKITKRGQNVTFRCDPISEHNRLYWYRQTLGQGPEFLTYFQNEAQLEKSRLLSDRFSAERPKGSFSTLEIQRTEQGDSAMYLCASSLDSEKSYEQYFGPGTRLTVT.

The chain links TRBV13 to TRBJ2-5, with 9 bases identical to TRBD2. J lost 7 bases, V lost 3 bases, and 6 bases had no gene match. Germline V lookup: CDR1 PRHDT, CDR2 FYEKMQ (reference sequence). The CDR3 has 14 amino acids. Here the CDR3 DNA reads TGTGCCAGCAGCTTGGCTAGCGGGATCGTGACCCAGTACTTC. Protein sequence: CASSLASGIVTQYF.

The DNA for the CDR3 is TGCGCCAGCAGCCAAGATCCTGGACACCGAAACACCATATATTTT. It codes for CASSQDPGHRNTIYF. The V gene is TRBV4-1, the J gene TRBJ1-3; maybe TRBD1 (5 bases). Looked up from germline, CDR1 is MGHRA and CDR2 is YSYEKL. This CDR3 has 15 amino acids. V lost 0 bases, J lost 5 bases, and 11 bases lay in between.